The subject of this entry is one T cell receptor beta chain. The data are from a study of technical replicates of blood from a handful of donors. The assay was immunoSEQ multiplex PCR, and TCRdb's table has in-frame clones only and misses some. Found here are 50,000 to 70,000 clones, about 95% of them singletons; the top ten hold 3%. The CDR3 consists of 16 residues. Germline-derived CDR1 and CDR2 are SGHDT and YYEEEE. V was pared by 0 bases and J by 7 bases, with 9 bases of the junction left unmatched. The chain combines TRBV5-6 with TRBJ2-7, with TRBD2 identical over 11 bases. The specimen sequenced was PBMCs. This TCR was recovered from a human donor in good health. Some clones in this sample may be carry-over from other donors' samples. DNA for the CDR3: TGTGCCAGCAGCTTGGTTCAGACTAGCGGGATACAAGAGCAGTACTTC. Its translation: CASSLVQTSGIQEQYF.